These T cell receptor beta chains were read from a single sample in a study of blood T cell repertoires in COVID-19. TCRdb's copy holds only in-frame clones and misses some; the assay was immunoSEQ multiplex PCR. The sample holds about 150,000 clones, around 87% seen once. The sample consisted of peripheral blood. Every receptor here comes from a man aged 50 or older with active COVID-19. Each CDR3 is given with its conserved first and last residue. Fields, in order: D gene, V gene, J gene, clone size, CDR3 DNA, CDR3 protein. The D gene is left open where the match is weak. Some rows mark clone size as missing; the rest say once, few, many or name a class of expanded clone.

D gene: TRBD1; V gene: TRBV7-2; J gene: TRBJ2-2; clone size: .; CDR3 DNA: TGTGCCAGCAGAAAAACAGGGGCCGGGGAGCTGTTTTTT; CDR3 protein: CASRKTGAGELFF
D gene: TRBD1; V gene: TRBV7-2; J gene: TRBJ1-4; clone size: .; CDR3 DNA: TGTGCCAGCAGCTTAGAGCTTCGACCGGGACAGGGGAAAGAAAAACTGTTTTTT; CDR3 protein: CASSLELRPGQGKEKLFF
D gene: .; V gene: TRBV5-6; J gene: TRBJ2-7; clone size: .; CDR3 DNA: TGTGCCAGCAGCTTACGACAGGCCTACGAGCAGTACTTC; CDR3 protein: CASSLRQAYEQYF
D gene: TRBD2; V gene: TRBV15; J gene: TRBJ2-1; clone size: .; CDR3 DNA: TGTGCCACCAGCAGCCTTATGACTAGCAGGTCCTACAATGAGCAGTTCTTC; CDR3 protein: CATSSLMTSRSYNEQFF
D gene: .; V gene: TRBV28; J gene: TRBJ1-6; clone size: once; CDR3 DNA: TGTGCCAGCCGTGAGGGTAGCTCCTATAATTCACCCCTCCACTTT; CDR3 protein: CASREGSSYNSPLHF
D gene: TRBD1; V gene: TRBV19; J gene: TRBJ2-1; clone size: .; CDR3 DNA: TGTGCCAGTAGTATAGGGGACAGGGGGGGCTATGAGCAGTTCTTC; CDR3 protein: CASSIGDRGGYEQFF
D gene: .; V gene: TRBV10-1; J gene: TRBJ2-6; clone size: .; CDR3 DNA: TGCGCCAGCAGAGGCCGGAGTGCTGGGGCCAACGTCCTGACTTTC; CDR3 protein: CASRGRSAGANVLTF
D gene: .; V gene: TRBV6-6; J gene: TRBJ1-3; clone size: once; CDR3 DNA: TGTGCCAGCAGTTACTCGATGTTGCCCGGGAACTTTAATTTT; CDR3 protein: CASSYSMLPGNFNF
D gene: TRBD2; V gene: TRBV11-2; J gene: TRBJ2-3; clone size: .; CDR3 DNA: TGTGCCAGCAGCTCCTATGGGGGGGGCACAGATACGCAGTATTTT; CDR3 protein: CASSSYGGGTDTQYF
D gene: TRBD1; V gene: TRBV6-5; J gene: TRBJ1-2; clone size: .; CDR3 DNA: TGTGCCAGCAGCGCCAGGGCAGGGGGCTTAGGCTACACCTTC; CDR3 protein: CASSARAGGLGYTF
D gene: .; V gene: TRBV24-1; J gene: TRBJ1-6; clone size: .; CDR3 DNA: TGTGCCACCAGTGAGCGGGGGGGGAATTCACCCCTCCACTTT; CDR3 protein: CATSERGGNSPLHF
D gene: .; V gene: TRBV4-1; J gene: TRBJ1-1; clone size: .; CDR3 DNA: TGCGCCAGCAGCCAAGTGCGGGGAGCTGAAGCTTTCTTT; CDR3 protein: CASSQVRGAEAFF
D gene: TRBD1; V gene: TRBV4-1; J gene: TRBJ2-7; clone size: .; CDR3 DNA: TGCGCCAGCAGCCAAGCGGGACAGGGGTACGAGCAGTACTTC; CDR3 protein: CASSQAGQGYEQYF
D gene: .; V gene: TRBV29-1; J gene: TRBJ1-1; clone size: .; CDR3 DNA: TGCAGCGCCAACCGGGGGGGTGGCACTGAAGCTTTCTTT; CDR3 protein: CSANRGGGTEAFF
D gene: TRBD1; V gene: TRBV7-6; J gene: TRBJ2-1; clone size: few; CDR3 DNA: TGTGCCAGCAGCCCCATGAAAGGACAGGGTTACAATGAGCAGTTCTTC; CDR3 protein: CASSPMKGQGYNEQFF
D gene: .; V gene: TRBV7-8; J gene: TRBJ1-5; clone size: few; CDR3 DNA: TGTGCCAGCAGCTTAGTGACTGAGAATCAGCCCCAGCATTTT; CDR3 protein: CASSLVTENQPQHF
D gene: TRBD1; V gene: TRBV2; J gene: TRBJ1-3; clone size: .; CDR3 DNA: TGTGCCAGCGCCTGGGACAGGGGGCGAAACACCATATATTTT; CDR3 protein: CASAWDRGRNTIYF
D gene: TRBD1; V gene: TRBV11-2; J gene: TRBJ2-3; clone size: .; CDR3 DNA: TGTGCCAGCAGAGTAGCAGGGGGCTACACAGATACGCAGTATTTT; CDR3 protein: CASRVAGGYTDTQYF
D gene: .; V gene: TRBV7-9; J gene: TRBJ2-3; clone size: .; CDR3 DNA: TGTGCCAGCAGCTCTGTCCTTAGCCCCACAGATACGCAGTATTTT; CDR3 protein: CASSSVLSPTDTQYF
D gene: .; V gene: TRBV6-5; J gene: TRBJ2-2; clone size: .; CDR3 DNA: TGTGCCAGCAGGCCCCGGGGGGCCTACACCGGGGAGCTGTTTTTT; CDR3 protein: CASRPRGAYTGELFF
D gene: .; V gene: TRBV6-5; J gene: TRBJ2-7; clone size: few; CDR3 DNA: TGTGCCAGCAGTTACTCGACCGATAACAGGCCAGAGCAGTACTTC; CDR3 protein: CASSYSTDNRPEQYF
D gene: TRBD1; V gene: TRBV5-1; J gene: TRBJ2-5; clone size: .; CDR3 DNA: TGCGCCAGCAGCTTGGCGGGACAGGGGAAACAAGAGACCCAGTACTTC; CDR3 protein: CASSLAGQGKQETQYF
D gene: .; V gene: TRBV2; J gene: TRBJ1-6; clone size: .; CDR3 DNA: TGTGCCAGCACAGGGTACCGTTCACCCCTCCACTTT; CDR3 protein: CASTGYRSPLHF
D gene: .; V gene: TRBV6-4; J gene: TRBJ2-3; clone size: .; CDR3 DNA: TGTGCCAGCAGTGACTATGCGGGTAGCACAGATACGCAGTATTTT; CDR3 protein: CASSDYAGSTDTQYF
D gene: TRBD1; V gene: TRBV7-9; J gene: TRBJ2-5; clone size: .; CDR3 DNA: TGTGCCAGCAGCTCCCGGGACAGGGGGCTCGGGGAAGAGACCCAGTACTTC; CDR3 protein: CASSSRDRGLGEETQYF
D gene: .; V gene: TRBV6-5; J gene: TRBJ1-4; clone size: once; CDR3 DNA: TGTGCCAGCAGACCGGGACAACCAAATGAAAAACTGTTTTTT; CDR3 protein: CASRPGQPNEKLFF
D gene: .; V gene: TRBV27; J gene: TRBJ2-7; clone size: .; CDR3 DNA: TGTGCCAGCCGGTATACAGTGGCTTCCTACGAGCAGTACTTC; CDR3 protein: CASRYTVASYEQYF
D gene: .; V gene: TRBV12-3/TRBV12-4; J gene: TRBJ1-3; clone size: .; CDR3 DNA: TGTGCCAGCAGCTCCATTGGGGGGGAAATGAATTTT; CDR3 protein: CASSSIGGEMNF
D gene: TRBD2; V gene: TRBV19; J gene: TRBJ2-1; clone size: .; CDR3 DNA: TGTGCCAGTAGTTCTCGTCAAGCGGGGGGGTGGAATGAGCAGTTCTTC; CDR3 protein: CASSSRQAGGWNEQFF